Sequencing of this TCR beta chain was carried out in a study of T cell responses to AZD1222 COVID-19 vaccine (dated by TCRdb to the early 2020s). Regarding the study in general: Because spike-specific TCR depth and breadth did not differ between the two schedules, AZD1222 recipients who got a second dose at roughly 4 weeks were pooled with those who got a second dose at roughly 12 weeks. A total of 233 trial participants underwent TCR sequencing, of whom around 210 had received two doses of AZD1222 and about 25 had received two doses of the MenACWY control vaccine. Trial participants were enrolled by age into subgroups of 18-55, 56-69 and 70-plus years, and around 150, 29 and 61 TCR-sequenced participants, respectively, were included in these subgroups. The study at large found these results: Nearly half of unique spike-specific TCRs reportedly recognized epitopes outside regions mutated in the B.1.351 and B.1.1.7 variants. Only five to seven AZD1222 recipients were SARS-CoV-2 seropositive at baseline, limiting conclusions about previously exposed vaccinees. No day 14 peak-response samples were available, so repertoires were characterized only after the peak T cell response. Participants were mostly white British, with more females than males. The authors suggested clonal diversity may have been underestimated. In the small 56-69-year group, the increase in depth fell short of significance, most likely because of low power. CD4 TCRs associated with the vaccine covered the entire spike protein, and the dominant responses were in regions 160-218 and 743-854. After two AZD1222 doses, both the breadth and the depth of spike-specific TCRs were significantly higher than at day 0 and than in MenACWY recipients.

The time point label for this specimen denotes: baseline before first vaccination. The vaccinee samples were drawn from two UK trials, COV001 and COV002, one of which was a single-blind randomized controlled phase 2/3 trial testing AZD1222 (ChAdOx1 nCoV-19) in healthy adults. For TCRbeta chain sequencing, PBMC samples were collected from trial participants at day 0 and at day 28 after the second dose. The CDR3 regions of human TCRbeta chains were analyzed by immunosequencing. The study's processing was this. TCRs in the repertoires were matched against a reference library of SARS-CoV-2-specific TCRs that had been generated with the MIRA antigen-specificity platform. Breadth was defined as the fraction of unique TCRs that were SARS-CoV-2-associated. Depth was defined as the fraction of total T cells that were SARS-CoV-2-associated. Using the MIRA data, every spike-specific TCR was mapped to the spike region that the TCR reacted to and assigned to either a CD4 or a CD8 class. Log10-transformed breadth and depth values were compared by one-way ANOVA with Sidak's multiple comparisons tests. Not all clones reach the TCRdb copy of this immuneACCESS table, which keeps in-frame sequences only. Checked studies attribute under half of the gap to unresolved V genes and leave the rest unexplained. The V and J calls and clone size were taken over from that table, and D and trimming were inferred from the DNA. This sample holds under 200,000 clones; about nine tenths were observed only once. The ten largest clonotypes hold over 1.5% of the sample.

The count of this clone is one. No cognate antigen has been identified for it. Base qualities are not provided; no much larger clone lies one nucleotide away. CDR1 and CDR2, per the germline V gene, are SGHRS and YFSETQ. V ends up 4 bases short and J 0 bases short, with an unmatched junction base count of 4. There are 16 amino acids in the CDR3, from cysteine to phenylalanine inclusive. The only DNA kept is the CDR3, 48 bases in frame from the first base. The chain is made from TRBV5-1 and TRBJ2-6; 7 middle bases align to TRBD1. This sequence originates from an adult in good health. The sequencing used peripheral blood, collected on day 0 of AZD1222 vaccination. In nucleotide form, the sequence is TGCGCCAGCAGCCCAAGACAGGGCTCTGGGGCCAACGTCCTGACTTTC. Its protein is CASSPRQGSGANVLTF.